The clone carrying this T cell receptor beta chain was seen only once. The sample belongs to a study of blood T cell repertoires in COVID-19. Trimming removed 4 bases from V and 2 bases from J, with 20 bases in between. The germline gives CDR1 SGHNT, CDR2 YYREEE (reference sequence). The CDR3 contains 17 residues. This table comes from immunoSEQ multiplex PCR, and its TCRdb copy is limited to in-frame clones, with some not included. The table has just under 60,000 clones, 85% to 90% seen once; the top ten hold 7.4%. The sample taken for sequencing was peripheral blood. This TCR derives from a human donor with active COVID-19. The donor label of this sample is uncertain. The chain employs TRBV5-4 and TRBJ2-3; tentative D call: TRBD2 (5 bases). The CDR3 bases are TGTGCCAGCAGCCCCTTGGCGGGTTCCATCTACACAGATACGCAGTATTTT. This sequence encodes CASSPLAGSIYTDTQYF.